Presented here are 13 T cell receptor beta chains from one specimen sequenced in a study of T cell repertoires in cytomegalovirus infection. For these TCRs, the target antigens are not known. TCRdb called the reads again in MiXCR, with one record for every CDR3 protein. This table holds approximately 110,000 distinct CDR3 sequences, more than 30% found once. The sequenced sample was CD8+ T cells from cultured PBMCs, obtained from culture after CMV antigen stimulation. Every receptor here comes from a human donor in good health (CMV status not recorded). Some clones in this sample may be carry-over from other donors' samples.

The chain is built from TRBV7-9 and TRBJ1-1; TRBD1 matches at 8 bases. This CDR3 spans 15 amino acids. Germline CDR1 is SEHNR and CDR2 is FQNEAQ (reference sequence). V lost 3 bases, J lost 2 bases, and 5 bases stayed unmatched. CDR3 sequence reads: CASSLVQGANTEAFF. Written as DNA, the CDR3 is TGTGCCAGCAGCTTGGTCCAGGGGGCCAACACTGAAGCTTTCTTT.

The chain links TRBV2 to TRBJ1-1; a possible D gene is TRBD1 (5 bases). There are 12 residues in the CDR3. Trimming shortened V by 8 bases and J by 2 bases, and 9 bases separated the two germline ends. Per the germline V gene, CDR1 is SNHLY and CDR2 is FYNNEI. The CDR3 loop reads CASGGLNTEAFF. In DNA form, the CDR3 reads TGTGCCAGCGGGGGGTTAAACACTGAAGCTTTCTTT.

This clonotype has only a few counts. The rearrangement uses TRBV28 and TRBJ1-5; D possibly corresponds to TRBD1 (6 bases). Trimming removed 11 bases at V and 4 bases at J, with 15 bases between. CDR1 and CDR2 from the germline V gene are MDHEN and SYDVKM. The CDR3 contains 13 residues. The CDR3 bases are TGTGCCGCAACCAGGGGTCGGAATCAGCCCCAGCATTTT. This gives the protein CAATRGRNQPQHF.

The chain uses TRBV29-1 and TRBJ2-7; D call uncertain. The CDR3 is 12 amino acids. V lost 6 bases and J 9 bases, leaving 18 bases between the germline ends. Per the germline V gene, CDR1 is SQVTM and CDR2 is ANQGSEA. In DNA form, the CDR3 reads TGCAGCGTGGGGTTGGGCCCCCTAAGGCAGTACTTC. This codes for CSVGLGPLRQYF.

Many counts were recorded for this clonotype. The chain employs TRBV4-1 and TRBJ2-2, with TRBD2 matching 12 bases. Germline CDR1 MGHRA, CDR2 YSYEKL. The V and J ends lost 1 base and 3 bases, in that order; junction bases with no gene match: 18. The CDR3 spans 22 residues. The CDR3 DNA follows: TGCGCCAGCAGCCAAGGTCGTTGGACTAGCGGGGCTTCCCACCGCGACACCGGGGAGCTGTTTTTT. It encodes CASSQGRWTSGASHRDTGELFF.

The CDR3 DNA reads as TGTGCCAGCAGTTTATCGGAAAACTATGGCTACACCTTC. Translated, it gives CASSLSENYGYTF. The chain has TRBV12-3 or TRBV12-4 and TRBJ1-2, with D hard to call. The CDR3 totals 13 residues. V shed 2 bases and J shed 2 bases, with 6 bases lying between them.

This clonotype was detected ten times or more. V gene TRBV5-5 combines with J gene TRBJ1-2; 7 bases are a match to TRBD1. This CDR3 is 13 amino acids long. CDR1 SGHKS and CDR2 YYEKEE come from the germline V gene (reference sequence). The trim removed 4 bases at V and 3 bases at J, leaving 3 bases unmatched. This chain's CDR3 is CASSGGTDYGYTF. The CDR3 region has the DNA TGTGCCAGCAGCGGCGGGACAGACTATGGCTACACCTTC.

CDR3 bases: TGTGCCAGCAGTTACTCGGGACGTGAAGCTTTCTTT. Translating gives CASSYSGREAFF. This chain connects TRBV6-6 to TRBJ1-1; TRBD1 might be the D (5 bases). The CDR3 runs to 12 residues. Germline V lookup: CDR1 MNHNY, CDR2 SVGAGI (reference sequence). Trimming removed 0 bases from V and 7 bases from J, with 6 bases in between.

This clonotype was counted only a few times. The rearrangement uses TRBV11-3 and TRBJ2-5, with D perhaps TRBD2 (6 bases). Trimming pared 5 bases from V and 2 bases from J, leaving 12 bases between. Germline V lookup: CDR1 SGHNT, CDR2 YENEEA. This CDR3 contains 14 residues. The CDR3 nucleotides read TGTGCCAGCAGCCACACCGGGAGTCAAGAGACCCAGTACTTC. Its translation: CASSHTGSQETQYF.

This clonotype was seen a few times. The chain employs TRBV28 and TRBJ2-1; TRBD2 agrees at 10 bases. This CDR3 spans 18 amino acids. Trimming removed 4 bases from V and 7 bases from J; junction bases left unmatched: 16. Germline CDR1 reads MDHEN; CDR2 reads SYDVKM. The CDR3 region has the DNA TGTGCCAGCAGTTCGATCCGGACTAGCGGCCGAGGGGAGAATGAGCAGTTCTTC. Protein product: CASSSIRTSGRGENEQFF.

As DNA, the CDR3 is TGTGCCAGCAGCCAATTTGCCGGGACAGGGAACACTGAAGCTTTCTTT. Residues: CASSQFAGTGNTEAFF. J is TRBJ1-1 and V is TRBV4-2; 8 bases agree with TRBD1. The germline CDR1 and CDR2 sequences are LGHNA and YNFKEQ. This CDR3 spans 16 amino acids. The J segment lost 1 base and the V segment lost 2 bases, leaving 6 bases of the junction unmatched.

In its sample, this clonotype was seen a few times. The CDR3: CASQPELNSPLHF. The DNA of the CDR3 is TGTGCCAGCCAGCCCGAGTTAAATTCACCCCTCCACTTT. The V call is TRBV6-5, the J call TRBJ1-6; D is uncertain. Trimming removed 8 bases from V and 7 bases from J, with 12 bases in between. The germline CDR1 and CDR2 sequences are MNHEY and SVGAGI. The CDR3 runs 13 residues.

This clonotype was seen many times. The chain is built from TRBV7-2 and TRBJ2-7; D call uncertain. The CDR3 spans 15 residues. Germline CDR1 is SGHTA and CDR2 is FQGNSA. V lost 2 bases to trimming and J lost 2 bases, with 13 bases between them. CDR3 loop: CASSLTGGEPYEQYF. The CDR3 nucleotides read TGTGCCAGCAGCTTAACTGGTGGTGAACCCTACGAGCAGTACTTC. Together with reference TRBV7-2 and TRBJ2-7, the CDR3 gives the full variable domain: GAGVSQSPSNKVTEKGKDVELRCDPISGHTALYWYRQSLGQGLEFLIYFQGNSAPDKSGLPSDRFSAERTGGSVSTLTIQRTQQEDSAVYLCASSLTGGEPYEQYFGPGTRLTVT.